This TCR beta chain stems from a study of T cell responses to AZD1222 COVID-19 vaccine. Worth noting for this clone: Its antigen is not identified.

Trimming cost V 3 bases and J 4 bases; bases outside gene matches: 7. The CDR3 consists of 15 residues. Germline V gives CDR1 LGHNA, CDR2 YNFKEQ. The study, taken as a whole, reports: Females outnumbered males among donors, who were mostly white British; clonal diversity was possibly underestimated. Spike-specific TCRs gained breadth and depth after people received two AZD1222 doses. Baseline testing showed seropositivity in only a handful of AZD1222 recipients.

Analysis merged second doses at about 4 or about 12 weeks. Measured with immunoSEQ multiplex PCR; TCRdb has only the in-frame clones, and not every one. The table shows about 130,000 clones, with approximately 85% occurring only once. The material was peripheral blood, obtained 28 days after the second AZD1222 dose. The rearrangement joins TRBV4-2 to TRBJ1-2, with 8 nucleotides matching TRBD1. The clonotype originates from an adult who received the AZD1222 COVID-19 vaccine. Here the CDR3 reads CASSHPDREIYGYTF. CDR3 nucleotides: TGTGCCAGCAGCCACCCGGACAGGGAGATCTATGGCTACACCTTC.